This T cell receptor (beta chain) appears in the sequencing data of a study of CD8+ T cells in alopecia areata. About the research overall: Treated patients were dosed with oral tofacitinib, taking 5 to 10 mg twice daily. Whole-study results and caveats: Affected scalp, especially in alopecia totalis/universalis, had a higher clonality than normal scalp did. There were also resident alphabeta T cells of normal skin sequenced in scalp samples. The study found TCR sharing across patients less clear than in mice, possibly for HLA reasons.

Sequencing relied on a cDNA template that was reverse transcribed from extracted RNA. Only in-frame clones appear in the TCRdb table, and some are missing; sequencing was by immunoSEQ multiplex PCR. The table has 9,500 to 15,000 clones, roughly 57% seen once. Concerning this clone: Its antigen remains unknown.

The CDR3 is 15 residues long. CDR1 and CDR2 (germline): LGHNA, YSLEER. V gave up 3 bases and J gave up 3 bases, with 12 bases separating them. As part of sample collection, lesional scalp punch biopsies and peripheral blood were taken from alopecia areata patients. This receptor was taken from a human donor with alopecia areata. The rearrangement uses TRBV4-3 and TRBJ2-1; D call uncertain. The sequenced sample was skin. CDR3 nucleotides: TGCGCCAGCAGCCAGGAGCAGTGGCGCTACAATGAGCAGTTCTTC. Translation: CASSQEQWRYNEQFF.